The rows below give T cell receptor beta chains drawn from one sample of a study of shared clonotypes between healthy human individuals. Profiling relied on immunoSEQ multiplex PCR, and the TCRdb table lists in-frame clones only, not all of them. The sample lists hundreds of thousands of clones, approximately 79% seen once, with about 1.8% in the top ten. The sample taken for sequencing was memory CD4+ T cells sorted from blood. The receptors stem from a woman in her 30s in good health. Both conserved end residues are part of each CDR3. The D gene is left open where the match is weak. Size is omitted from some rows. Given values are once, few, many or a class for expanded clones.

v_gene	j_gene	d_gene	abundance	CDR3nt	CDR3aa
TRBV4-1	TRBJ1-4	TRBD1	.	TGCGCCAGCAGGGCACCGGGACAGGCGTCCGAAAAACTGTTTTTT	CASRAPGQASEKLFF
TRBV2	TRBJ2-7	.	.	TGTGCCGGTAGGCGGAGGGTGGCAAACGAGCAGTACTTC	CAGRRRVANEQYF
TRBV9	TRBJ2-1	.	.	TGTGCCAGCAGCGTCGGGGTTTCCCCAGGCTACAATGAGCAGTTCTTC	CASSVGVSPGYNEQFF
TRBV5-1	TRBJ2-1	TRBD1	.	TGCGCCAGCCATCCCGGGACAGATGGCAATGAGCAGTTCTTC	CASHPGTDGNEQFF
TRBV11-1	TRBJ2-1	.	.	TGTGCCAGCAGCCGAAGGGGCGGGAACTCCTACAATGAGCAGTTCTTC	CASSRRGGNSYNEQFF
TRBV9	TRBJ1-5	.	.	TGTGCCAGCAGCGTAGACCCGCACAGGGCCAGCAATCAGCCCCAGCATTTT	CASSVDPHRASNQPQHF
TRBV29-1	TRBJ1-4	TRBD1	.	TGCAGCGCAACTACAGGGGAGGGTGAAAAACTGTTTTTT	CSATTGEGEKLFF
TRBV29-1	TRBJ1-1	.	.	TGCAGCGTTCGTAGGACAGAGGGCATGAACACTGAAGCTTTCTTT	CSVRRTEGMNTEAFF
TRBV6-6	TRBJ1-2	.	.	TGTGCCAGCAGGTCAACAGGAGGCCCCCTAGGCTATGGCTACACCTTC	CASRSTGGPLGYGYTF
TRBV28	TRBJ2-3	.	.	TGTGCCAGCAGAACGCCGCTCCAAGGAGATACGCAGTATTTT	CASRTPLQGDTQYF
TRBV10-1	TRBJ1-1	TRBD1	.	TGCGCCAGCAAAGGACAGGGGAACACTGAAGCTTTCTTT	CASKGQGNTEAFF
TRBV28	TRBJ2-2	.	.	TGTGCCAGCTATCGCCCCAACACCGGGGAGCTGTTTTTT	CASYRPNTGELFF
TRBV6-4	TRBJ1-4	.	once	TGTGCCAGCAGCAGGCCCGAAAAACTGTTTTTT	CASSRPEKLFF
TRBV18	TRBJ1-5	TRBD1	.	TGTGCCAGCTCACTGACAGGGGGAAGCAATCAGCCCCAGCATTTT	CASSLTGGSNQPQHF
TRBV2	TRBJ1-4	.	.	TGTGCCAGCAGTGCGCGGGAAAATGAAAAACTGTTTTTT	CASSARENEKLFF
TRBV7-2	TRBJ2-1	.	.	TGTGCCAGCAGGTCGAAGGGGAATCGGAACAATGAGCAGTTCTTC	CASRSKGNRNNEQFF
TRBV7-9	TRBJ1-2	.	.	TGTGCCAGCTGGTTTGCCCCCTCCCTTGGCTACACCTTC	CASWFAPSLGYTF
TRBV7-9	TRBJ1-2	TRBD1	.	TGTGCCAGCGCCACCCGTGGACAGGGGGCCGGAGGCTACACCTTC	CASATRGQGAGGYTF
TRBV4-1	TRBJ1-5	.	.	TGCGCCAGCAGCCAAGATCGGTCAACGGGTCAGCCCCAGCATTTT	CASSQDRSTGQPQHF
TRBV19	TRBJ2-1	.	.	TGTGCCAGTAGTCATTATCGGGATTACTCCTACAATGAGCAGTTCTTC	CASSHYRDYSYNEQFF
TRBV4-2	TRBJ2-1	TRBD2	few	TGTGCCAGCAGCCAGCCTAGCGGCTACAATGAGCAGTTCTTC	CASSQPSGYNEQFF
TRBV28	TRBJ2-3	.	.	TGTGCCAGCAGTTCGATTTCGGAGGGGCTGGGCACAGATACGCAGTATTTT	CASSSISEGLGTDTQYF
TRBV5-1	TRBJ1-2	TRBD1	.	TGCGCCAGCAGCTTTATCCCGGGACAGGGAAACTATGGCTACACCTTC	CASSFIPGQGNYGYTF
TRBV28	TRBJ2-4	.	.	TGTGCCAGCAGTTTAATTCTGGGAGGTCGGTTAATAAACATTCAGTACTTC	CASSLILGGRLINIQYF
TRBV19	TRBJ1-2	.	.	TGTGCCAGTAGGGGGTTGGCGCAGGCTAACTATGGCTACACCTTC	CASRGLAQANYGYTF
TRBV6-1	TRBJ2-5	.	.	TGTGCCAGCAGTGTGTCTTCGGCTACTCAAGAGACCCAGTACTTC	CASSVSSATQETQYF
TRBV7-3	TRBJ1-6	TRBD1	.	TGTGCCAGCAGCCAAGGGGGCAATAATTCACCCCTCCACTTT	CASSQGGNNSPLHF
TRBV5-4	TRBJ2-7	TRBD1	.	TGTGCCAGCAGCCATCGACAGGGCTCCTACGAGCAGTACTTC	CASSHRQGSYEQYF
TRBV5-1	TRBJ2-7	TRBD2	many	TGCGCCAGCGCGACTAGCGGGACCTACGAGCAGTACTTC	CASATSGTYEQYF
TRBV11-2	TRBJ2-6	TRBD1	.	TGTGCCAGCAGCGGGGTAGGACAGGGGAACGGGGCCAACGTCCTGACTTTC	CASSGVGQGNGANVLTF
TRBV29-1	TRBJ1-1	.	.	TGCAGCGCCACAGGGTATTCTGAAGCTTTCTTT	CSATGYSEAFF
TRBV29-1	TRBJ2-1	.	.	TGCAGCGTTGGTAGCGGATACAATGAGCAGTTCTTC	CSVGSGYNEQFF
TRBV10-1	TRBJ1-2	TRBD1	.	TGCGCCAGCAGTCCGGGACAGGGCACATATGGCTACACCTTC	CASSPGQGTYGYTF
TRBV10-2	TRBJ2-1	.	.	TGCGCCAGCAGTCCAATACTCGGGGGTGAGCAGTTCTTC	CASSPILGGEQFF
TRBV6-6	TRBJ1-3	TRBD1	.	TGTGCCAGCAGCAATAGACAGGGGCCAGGAGGAAACACCATATATTTT	CASSNRQGPGGNTIYF
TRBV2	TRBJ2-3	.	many	TGTGCCAGCAGGTCTAGCGACACAGATACGCAGTATTTT	CASRSSDTDTQYF
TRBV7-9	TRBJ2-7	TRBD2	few	TGTGCCAGCAGCTCCCCGGGACTAGACGAGCAGTACTTC	CASSSPGLDEQYF
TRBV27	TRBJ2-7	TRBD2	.	TGTGCCAGCAGTTCATCGGTAGTGTGGGGGACTAGCGGGAGGGAGTCCTACGAGCAGTACTTC	CASSSSVVWGTSGRESYEQYF
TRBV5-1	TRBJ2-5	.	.	TGCGCCAGCAGCGACCCCGCGGGACAGAGCGAGACCCAGTACTTC	CASSDPAGQSETQYF
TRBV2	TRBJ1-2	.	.	TGTGCCAGCAGGTTTGCACAGACCAATAACTATGGCTACACCTTC	CASRFAQTNNYGYTF
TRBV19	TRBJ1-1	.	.	TGTGCCAGTAGCAACAGAGGAACTGAAGCTTTCTTT	CASSNRGTEAFF